This T cell receptor beta chain was sequenced for a study of beta chain features in type 1 diabetes. Study results and limitations: Naive, central memory and Treg TCRB repertoires seemed to resemble each other more closely in patients than they did in healthy donors.

Every bit of the isolated RNA underwent reverse transcription, so sequencing read expressed TCRB transcripts. Sequencing of naive, central memory and regulatory T cell samples gave an average of approximately 3.5 million reads. Assay used: immunoSEQ multiplex PCR; TCRdb lists only in-frame clones, some missing. The sample carries 200,000 to 250,000 clones, 7.5% to 10% recorded once. This CDR3 is built from 16 residues. The V segment lost 0 bases and the J segment 2 bases; nucleotides outside the gene matches: 4. From germline, CDR1 is GTSNPN and CDR2 SVGIG (reference sequence). This clone was observed many times. Its antigen is still unknown.

The V and J genes are TRBV30 and TRBJ2-6; TRBD1 matches 7 bases. Source material: naive CD4+ T cells from blood. The TCR comes from a young woman in good health. The CDR3 reads CAWSVRGGAGANVLTF. The CDR3 coding sequence is TGTGCCTGGAGTGTACGAGGGGGCGCTGGGGCCAACGTCCTGACTTTC.